These 8 T cell receptor beta chains were all obtained from the same sample, sequenced in a study of shared clonotypes between healthy human individuals. Selected positively for CCR7 and CD45RO-negative, naive CD8 cells excluded terminally differentiated effector memory CD45RA+ cells. Only in-frame clones appear in the TCRdb table, and some are missing; sequencing was by immunoSEQ multiplex PCR. The sample includes about 580,000 clones, roughly 98% of them seen just once. Sequenced sample: naive CD8+ T cells sorted from blood. These TCRs come from a young man in good health.

The chain couples TRBV4-1 to TRBJ2-7; D call uncertain. This CDR3 comprises 16 residues. CDR1 is MGHRA, CDR2 YSYEKL, per germline. Deletions cut 0 bases from V and 0 bases from J, with 12 bases between. The CDR3 DNA sequence: TGCGCCAGCAGCCAAGATTCGTCGGGCGGCTCCTACGAGCAGTACTTC. Protein product: CASSQDSSGGSYEQYF.

This clone showed up just once. This rearrangement joins TRBV5-8 to TRBJ2-1; D call uncertain. Germline CDR1 and CDR2: SGHTS and YDEGEE. The CDR3 consists of 13 residues. Trimming took 0 bases from V and 7 from J, leaving 8 bases between them. CDR3 DNA: TGTGCCAGCAGCTTGGGTTACGGTAATGAGCAGTTCTTC. This sequence encodes CASSLGYGNEQFF.

CDR3 DNA sequence: TGCGCCAGCAGCCCACCTGGTAGCAGGAATGAGCAGTTCTTC. This sequence encodes CASSPPGSRNEQFF. The chain recombines TRBV4-1 with TRBJ2-1; D gene unclear. This CDR3 comprises 14 residues. With 4 bases removed from V and 7 bases from J, the gap between germline ends came to 14 bases. In germline, CDR1 is MGHRA, CDR2 YSYEKL.

The CDR3 DNA sequence: TGTGCCAGCAGCCTGTCGAGCTCCGGACCCTACGAGCAGTACTTC. This encodes CASSLSSSGPYEQYF. The chain joins TRBV9 to TRBJ2-7; D is unresolved. V dropped 4 bases and J dropped 2 bases, with 16 bases sitting between them. Germline V CDR1 and CDR2: SGDLS, YYNGEE. The CDR3 is made up of 15 amino acids.

The chain uses TRBV10-3 and TRBJ1-2, with a tentative D call TRBD1 (6 bases). V lost 3 bases to trimming and J lost 8 bases, with 13 bases between them. CDR1 is ENHRY and CDR2 is SYGVKD in the germline V gene. This CDR3 has 13 residues. The CDR3 loop reads CAISDGGAEGYTF. The CDR3 DNA follows: TGTGCCATCAGTGACGGGGGGGCCGAAGGCTACACCTTC.

The rearrangement uses TRBV9 and TRBJ2-2; TRBD1 agrees at 7 bases. CDR1 is SGDLS, CDR2 YYNGEE, per germline. V lost 4 bases to trimming and J lost 3 bases; unmatched junction nucleotides: 6. CDR3 length: 15 amino acids. The CDR3 nucleotides are TGTGCCAGCAGCCTAGACAGGGTGGACACCGGGGAGCTGTTTTTT. This codes for CASSLDRVDTGELFF.

The chain recombines TRBV6-6 with TRBJ1-1, with no clear D. The V end was cut by 4 bases, the J end by 6 bases, with 15 bases between. The germline V gene has CDR1 MNHNY and CDR2 SVGAGI (reference sequence). The CDR3 extends over 14 amino acids. In nucleotides, the CDR3 is TGTGCCAGCAGTTGGCTTATTGGAGAATCTGAAGCTTTCTTT. Translation gives CASSWLIGESEAFF.

The chain's CDR3 is CASSVEGLSLGEQYF. CDR3 nucleotides: TGTGCCAGCAGCGTAGAGGGACTCTCTTTGGGGGAGCAGTACTTC. The chain uses TRBV9 and TRBJ2-7; weak D call: TRBD2 (6 bases). The germline CDR1 and CDR2 sequences are SGDLS and YYNGEE. The CDR3 contains 15 residues. V lost 0 bases and J lost 7, with 17 bases in between.